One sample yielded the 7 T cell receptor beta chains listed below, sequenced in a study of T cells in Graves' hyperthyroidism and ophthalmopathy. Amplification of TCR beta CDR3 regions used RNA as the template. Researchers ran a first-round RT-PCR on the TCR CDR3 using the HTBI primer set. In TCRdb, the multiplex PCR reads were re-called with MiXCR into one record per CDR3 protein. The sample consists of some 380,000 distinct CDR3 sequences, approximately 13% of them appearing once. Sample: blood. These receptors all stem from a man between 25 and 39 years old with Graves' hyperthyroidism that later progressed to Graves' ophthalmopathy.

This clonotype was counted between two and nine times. DNA for the CDR3: TGCAGTGCTAGTTGGGGATCTGGAAACACCATATATTTT. It translates to CSASWGSGNTIYF. The chain recombines TRBV20-1 with TRBJ1-3; D gene uncertain. The CDR3 consists of 13 residues. The ends were cut back, 3 bases at V and 1 base at J, with 7 bases in the middle. Germline-derived CDR1 and CDR2 are DFQATT and SNEGSKA (reference sequence).

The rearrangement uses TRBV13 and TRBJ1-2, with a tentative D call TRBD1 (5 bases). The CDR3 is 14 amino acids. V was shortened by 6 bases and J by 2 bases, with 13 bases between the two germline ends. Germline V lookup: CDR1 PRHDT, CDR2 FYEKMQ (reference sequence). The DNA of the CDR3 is TGTGCCAGCAGGAGCAGGGCCTCCAACTATGGCTACACCTTC. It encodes CASRSRASNYGYTF.

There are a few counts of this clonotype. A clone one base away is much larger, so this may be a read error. CDR3: CASSQAYGYTF. The CDR3 region has the DNA TGTGCCAGCAGCCAAGCCTATGGCTACACCTTC. The genes are TRBV3-1 and TRBJ1-2; D gene ambiguous. This CDR3 contains 11 residues. The germline V gene has CDR1 LGHDT and CDR2 YNNKEL (reference sequence). V shed 1 base and J shed 4 bases, with 1 base lying between them. Using reference TRBV3-1 and TRBJ1-2 for the parts outside the CDR3, the full variable domain is DTAVSQTPKYLVTQMGNDKSIKCEQNLGHDTMYWYKQDSKKFLKIMFSYNNKELIINETVPNRFSPKSPDKAHLNLHINSLELGDSAVYFCASSQAYGYTFGSGTRLTVV.

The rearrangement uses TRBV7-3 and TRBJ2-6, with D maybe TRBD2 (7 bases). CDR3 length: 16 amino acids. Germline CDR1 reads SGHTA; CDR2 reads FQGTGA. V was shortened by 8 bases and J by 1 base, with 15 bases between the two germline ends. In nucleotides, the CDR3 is TGTGCCAGCGGGGGGGGGGGGCATTCTGGGGCCAACGTCCTGACTTTC. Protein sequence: CASGGGGHSGANVLTF.

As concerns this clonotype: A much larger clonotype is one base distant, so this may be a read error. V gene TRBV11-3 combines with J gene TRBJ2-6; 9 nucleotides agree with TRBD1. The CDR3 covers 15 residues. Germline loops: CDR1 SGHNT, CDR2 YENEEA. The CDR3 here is CASSHRGLGADVLTF. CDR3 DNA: TGTGCCAGCAGCCACAGGGGGCTAGGGGCCGACGTCCTGACTTTC.

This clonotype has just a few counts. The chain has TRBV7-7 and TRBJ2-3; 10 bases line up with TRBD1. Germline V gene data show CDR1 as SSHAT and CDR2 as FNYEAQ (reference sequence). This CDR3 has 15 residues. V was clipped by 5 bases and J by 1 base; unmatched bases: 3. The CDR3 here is CASSRGTGGTDTQYF. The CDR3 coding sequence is TGTGCCAGCAGCCGGGGGACAGGGGGCACAGATACGCAGTATTTT.

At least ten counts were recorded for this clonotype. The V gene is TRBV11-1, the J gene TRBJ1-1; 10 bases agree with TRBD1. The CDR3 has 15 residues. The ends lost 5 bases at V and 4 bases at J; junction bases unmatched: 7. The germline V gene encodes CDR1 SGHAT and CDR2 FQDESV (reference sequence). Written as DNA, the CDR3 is TGTGCCAGCAGCCCCCGGGACAGGGGCACCACTGAAGCTTTCTTT. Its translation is CASSPRDRGTTEAFF.